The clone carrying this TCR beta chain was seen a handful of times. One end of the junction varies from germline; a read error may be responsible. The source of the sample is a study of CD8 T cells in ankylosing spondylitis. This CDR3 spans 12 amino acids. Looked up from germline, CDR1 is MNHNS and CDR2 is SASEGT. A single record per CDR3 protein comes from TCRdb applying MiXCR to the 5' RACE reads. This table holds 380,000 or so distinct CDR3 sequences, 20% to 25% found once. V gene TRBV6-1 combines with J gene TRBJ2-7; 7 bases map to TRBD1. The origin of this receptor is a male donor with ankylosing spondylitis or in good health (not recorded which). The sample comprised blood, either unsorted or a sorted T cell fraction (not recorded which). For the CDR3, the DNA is TGTGCCAGCAGTGAAGCTATCGGACAGGCCGACTTC. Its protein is CASSEAIGQADF.